A selection of T cell receptor beta chains follows, all from one sample in a study of T cells in Graves' hyperthyroidism and ophthalmopathy. TCRdb reanalysed the multiplex PCR reads using MiXCR and keeps one entry per CDR3 protein. The sample holds roughly 580,000 distinct CDR3 sequences, about 15% seen once. Sequences were obtained from blood. These TCRs come from a young woman with Graves' hyperthyroidism that later progressed to Graves' ophthalmopathy. CDR3s include the opening cysteine and the closing phenylalanine or tryptophan. D genes are given only for firm matches. Clone size is shown for a subset of rows, as once, few, many or a class of expanded clone.

V gene: TRBV3-1
clone size: many
J gene: TRBJ1-1
D gene: .
CDR3 DNA: TGTGCCAGCAGCCAAGAAAAGATCCTGAACACTGAAGCTTTCTTT
CDR3 protein: CASSQEKILNTEAFF

V gene: TRBV5-1
clone size: .
J gene: TRBJ1-6
D gene: .
CDR3 DNA: TGCGCCAGCAGCCGTCGCGCAGGGAGGGATTCACCCCTCCACTTT
CDR3 protein: CASSRRAGRDSPLHF

V gene: TRBV6-1
clone size: many
J gene: TRBJ1-3
D gene: .
CDR3 DNA: TGTGCCAGCAAATCGTCCGGAAACACCATATATTTT
CDR3 protein: CASKSSGNTIYF

V gene: TRBV2
clone size: many
J gene: TRBJ1-5
D gene: .
CDR3 DNA: TGTGCCAGCAGTCCAGGTTTTTCTTGGCCCCAGCATTTT
CDR3 protein: CASSPGFSWPQHF

V gene: TRBV15
clone size: many
J gene: TRBJ2-1
D gene: .
CDR3 DNA: TGTGCCACCGAAGGGGGCTCCTACAATGAGCAGTTCTTC
CDR3 protein: CATEGGSYNEQFF

V gene: TRBV6-2/TRBV6-3
clone size: .
J gene: TRBJ2-3
D gene: .
CDR3 DNA: TGTGCCAGCTGGGCGGGTCCAGATACGCAGTATTTT
CDR3 protein: CASWAGPDTQYF

V gene: TRBV20-1
clone size: few
J gene: TRBJ2-7
D gene: .
CDR3 DNA: TGCAGTGTTCCAACGGCCTCTTCCTACGAGCAGTACTTC
CDR3 protein: CSVPTASSYEQYF

V gene: TRBV9
clone size: few
J gene: TRBJ2-5
D gene: .
CDR3 DNA: TGTGCCAGCAGCCCAAACTCCCCCAAAGAGACCCAGTACTTC
CDR3 protein: CASSPNSPKETQYF

V gene: TRBV5-1
clone size: many
J gene: TRBJ1-5
D gene: .
CDR3 DNA: TGCGCCAGCAGCTTGGACAGTTATCAGCCCCAGCATTTT
CDR3 protein: CASSLDSYQPQHF

V gene: TRBV7-9
clone size: many
J gene: TRBJ2-3
D gene: TRBD2
CDR3 DNA: TGTGCCAGCAGCTTACCCCCCGGGACTAGCGGGCCTCCTAGCACAGATACGCAGTATTTT
CDR3 protein: CASSLPPGTSGPPSTDTQYF

V gene: TRBV19
clone size: many
J gene: TRBJ1-1
D gene: .
CDR3 DNA: TGTGCCAGCGATCGGGCAGGGCAACCTGAAGCTTTCTTT
CDR3 protein: CASDRAGQPEAFF

V gene: TRBV6-1
clone size: many
J gene: TRBJ2-6
D gene: .
CDR3 DNA: TGTGCCAGCAATGACTTGGCGGCCAACGTCCTGACTTTC
CDR3 protein: CASNDLAANVLTF

V gene: TRBV11-3
clone size: many
J gene: TRBJ2-4
D gene: .
CDR3 DNA: TGTGCCAGCAGCTATCCCGGGGAAAACATTCAGTACTTC
CDR3 protein: CASSYPGENIQYF

V gene: TRBV20-1
clone size: .
J gene: TRBJ2-7
D gene: .
CDR3 DNA: TGCAGTGCTTCCAGGGTACGCTCCTACGAGCAGTACTTC
CDR3 protein: CSASRVRSYEQYF

V gene: TRBV6-1
clone size: many
J gene: TRBJ1-5
D gene: .
CDR3 DNA: TGTGCCAGCAGTCGAGCTCCCGGCGACAATCAGCCCCAGCATTTT
CDR3 protein: CASSRAPGDNQPQHF

V gene: TRBV19
clone size: few
J gene: TRBJ2-1
D gene: TRBD2
CDR3 DNA: TGTGCCAGTAGTACTCTAGCGGGGCCTCTCTACAATGAGCAGTTCTTC
CDR3 protein: CASSTLAGPLYNEQFF

V gene: TRBV19
clone size: many
J gene: TRBJ1-6
D gene: TRBD1
CDR3 DNA: TGTGCCAGTAGTACAGGGACAGCCTATAATTCACCCCTCCACTTT
CDR3 protein: CASSTGTAYNSPLHF

V gene: TRBV9
clone size: .
J gene: TRBJ2-1
D gene: .
CDR3 DNA: TGTGCCAGCAGCGTAGAACTATTTAATAATGAGCAGTTCTTC
CDR3 protein: CASSVELFNNEQFF

V gene: TRBV29-1
clone size: .
J gene: TRBJ1-1
D gene: .
CDR3 DNA: TGCAGCGTTGACGGGGGGGCGGACACTGAAGCTTTCTTT
CDR3 protein: CSVDGGADTEAFF

V gene: TRBV20-1
clone size: many
J gene: TRBJ2-3
D gene: .
CDR3 DNA: TGCAGTGAGCTGGGTCTCTCAGATACGCAGTATTTT
CDR3 protein: CSELGLSDTQYF

V gene: TRBV4-1
clone size: few
J gene: TRBJ1-1
D gene: .
CDR3 DNA: TGCGCCAGCAGCCGACCGGGGGCCACTGAAGCTTTCTTT
CDR3 protein: CASSRPGATEAFF

V gene: TRBV7-9
clone size: many
J gene: TRBJ2-5
D gene: TRBD1
CDR3 DNA: TGTGCCAGCAGCTTCGCCGGGACAGGGAAGGGGACCCAGTACTTC
CDR3 protein: CASSFAGTGKGTQYF

V gene: TRBV3-1
clone size: many
J gene: TRBJ2-1
D gene: .
CDR3 DNA: TGTGCCAGCAGCCAAGGGCAGGGTTTAGGTGAGCAGTTCTTC
CDR3 protein: CASSQGQGLGEQFF

V gene: TRBV29-1
clone size: .
J gene: TRBJ2-7
D gene: .
CDR3 DNA: TGCAGCGTTGATGGTGGCGGGGCGGGAATTAGCTCCTACGAGCAGTACTTC
CDR3 protein: CSVDGGGAGISSYEQYF

V gene: TRBV7-6
clone size: .
J gene: TRBJ2-1
D gene: TRBD2
CDR3 DNA: TGTGCCAGCAGCTTAGAGAGCGGGAGGGACTACAATGAGCAGTTCTTC
CDR3 protein: CASSLESGRDYNEQFF

V gene: TRBV3-1
clone size: many
J gene: TRBJ2-7
D gene: TRBD1
CDR3 DNA: TGTGCCAGCAGCCCGGGGCCGGACAGGGCCTCGTATGAGCAGTACTTC
CDR3 protein: CASSPGPDRASYEQYF

V gene: TRBV20-1
clone size: many
J gene: TRBJ2-5
D gene: .
CDR3 DNA: TGCAGTGCGACTAGTAGGGAGACCCAGTACTTC
CDR3 protein: CSATSRETQYF

V gene: TRBV6-1
clone size: .
J gene: TRBJ2-7
D gene: .
CDR3 DNA: TGTGCCAGCAGTCCCGGGGCCTTCGGGGTGACCTACGAGCAGTACTTC
CDR3 protein: CASSPGAFGVTYEQYF

V gene: TRBV30
clone size: few
J gene: TRBJ2-2
D gene: TRBD2
CDR3 DNA: TGTGCCTGGAGCGGTTCTAGCGGGTTCACCGGGGAGCTGTTTTTT
CDR3 protein: CAWSGSSGFTGELFF

V gene: TRBV20-1
clone size: many
J gene: TRBJ1-2
D gene: TRBD1
CDR3 DNA: TGCAGTGCTAGAGATCTGGGACAGGCCAACTATGGCTACACCTTC
CDR3 protein: CSARDLGQANYGYTF